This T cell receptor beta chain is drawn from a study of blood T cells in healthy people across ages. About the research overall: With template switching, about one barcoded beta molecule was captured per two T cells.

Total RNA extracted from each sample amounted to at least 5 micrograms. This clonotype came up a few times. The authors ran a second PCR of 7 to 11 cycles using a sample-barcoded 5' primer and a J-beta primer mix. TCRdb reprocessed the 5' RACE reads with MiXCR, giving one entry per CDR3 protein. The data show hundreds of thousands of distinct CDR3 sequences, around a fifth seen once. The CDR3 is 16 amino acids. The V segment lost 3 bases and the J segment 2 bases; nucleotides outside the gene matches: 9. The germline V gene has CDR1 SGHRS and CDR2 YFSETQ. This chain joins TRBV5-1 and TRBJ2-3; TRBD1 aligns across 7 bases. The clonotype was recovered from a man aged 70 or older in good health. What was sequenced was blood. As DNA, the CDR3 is TGCGCCAGCAGCTCCAACCCTAGGGGGCTCACAGATACGCAGTATTTT. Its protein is CASSSNPRGLTDTQYF. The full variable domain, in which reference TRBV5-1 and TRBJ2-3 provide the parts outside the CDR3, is KAGVTQTPRYLIKTRGQQVTLSCSPISGHRSVSWYQQTPGQGLQFLFEYFSETQRNKGNFPGRFSGRQFSNSRSEMNVSTLELGDSALYLCASSSNPRGLTDTQYFGPGTRLTVL.